The 20 T cell receptor beta chains below were found in one sample sequenced in a study of cytomegalovirus exposure and HLA in healthy donors. Use of 60 Vbeta and 13 Jbeta primers characterized the PCR. The method was immunoSEQ multiplex PCR; TCRdb's version includes in-frame clones alone and lacks a portion of them. Among about 160,000 clones listed, around 80% were seen once. The source material was PBMCs. The receptors here all came from a man in his late teens or twenties in good health and CMV-seronegative.

V gene TRBV9 combines with J gene TRBJ2-1; 9 bases align to TRBD2. Trimming took 0 bases from V and 4 from J; bases not matched to a gene: 2. The CDR3 runs to 15 residues. The germline CDR1 and CDR2 sequences are SGDLS and YYNGEE. Written as DNA, the CDR3 is TGTGCCAGCAGCGTAGAAGCGGGGGGTTACAATGAGCAGTTCTTC. Translation gives CASSVEAGGYNEQFF. The full variable domain, completed using reference TRBV9 and TRBJ2-1, is DSGVTQTPKHLITATGQRVTLRCSPRSGDLSVYWYQQSLDQGLQFLIQYYNGEERAKGNILERFSAQQFPDLHSELNLSSLELGDSALYFCASSVEAGGYNEQFFGPGTRLTVL.

This chain connects TRBV4-3 to TRBJ1-3, with TRBD1 matching 11 bases. The junction had 7 bases not matched to a gene; V was cut back by 2 bases and J by 7 bases. CDR1 and CDR2 from the germline V gene are LGHNA and YSLEER. The CDR3 has 16 residues. The CDR3 DNA is TGCGCCAGCAGCCAATTCTGGGACAGGGGGGGGAACACCATATATTTT. Amino acid sequence: CASSQFWDRGGNTIYF.

The chain uses TRBV19 and TRBJ2-1; 10 bases match TRBD1. J lost 7 bases, V lost 5 bases, and 8 bases had no gene match. The CDR3 length is 15 residues. Germline V CDR1 and CDR2: LNHDA, SQIVND (reference sequence). As DNA, the CDR3 is TGTGCCAGTAGTGCCGGACAGGGGGAGGTAAATGAGCAGTTCTTC. It is translated as CASSAGQGEVNEQFF.

This clone appeared a single time. The chain joins TRBV15 to TRBJ1-5; 8 bases agree with TRBD1. The V segment lost 5 bases and the J segment 4 bases; nucleotides outside the gene matches: 4. This CDR3 region has 14 residues. CDR1 and CDR2 (germline): LNHNV, YYDKDF (reference sequence). The CDR3 region has the DNA TGTGCCACCAGCGGCGACAGGGGTAATCAGCCCCAGCATTTT. Translated: CATSGDRGNQPQHF.

The chain uses TRBV6-6 and TRBJ1-1; TRBD1 is a possible D gene (6 bases). The CDR3 has 14 amino acids. Deletions cut 4 bases from V and 1 base from J, with 10 bases between. Germline CDR1 and CDR2: MNHNY and SVGAGI (reference sequence). CDR3 residues: CASSSQTGNTEAFF. CDR3 nucleotides: TGTGCCAGCAGTTCCCAGACAGGGAACACTGAAGCTTTCTTT.

The chain combines TRBV11-2 with TRBJ2-3; D may be TRBD2 (6 bases). Trimming shortened V by 6 bases and J by 2 bases, and 15 bases separated the two germline ends. The germline V gene encodes CDR1 SGHAT and CDR2 FQNNGV. The CDR3 loop spans 15 amino acids. This CDR3 is CASSGPGLPTDTQYF. The CDR3 DNA follows: TGTGCCAGCAGTGGGCCGGGACTTCCCACAGATACGCAGTATTTT.

The chain has TRBV6-5 and TRBJ1-1; no clear D. V dropped 10 bases and J dropped 0 bases, with 18 bases sitting between them. Germline-derived CDR1 and CDR2 are MNHEY and SVGAGI. The CDR3 sequence is 15 residues long. In DNA form, the CDR3 reads TGTGCCACCCTAGTTACACTGATTATGAACACTGAAGCTTTCTTT. Residues: CATLVTLIMNTEAFF.

The rearrangement joins TRBV9 to TRBJ2-7; a possible D gene is TRBD2 (5 bases). Germline V lookup: CDR1 SGDLS, CDR2 YYNGEE. The CDR3 runs 12 residues. V shed 5 bases and J shed 7 bases, with 13 bases lying between them. The DNA of the CDR3 is TGTGCCAGCAGTGCTTACCGAGGGGAGCAGTACTTC. Protein: CASSAYRGEQYF.

A single count supports this clone. The rearrangement uses TRBV4-3 and TRBJ2-4; possible D gene TRBD2, 6 bases. Germline V gene lookup returns CDR1 LGHNA and CDR2 YSLEER. V lost 0 bases to trimming and J lost 1 base, with 7 bases between them. This CDR3 is 15 amino acids long. The CDR3 region is CASSQDGGAKNIQYF. The CDR3 DNA sequence: TGCGCCAGCAGCCAAGATGGAGGGGCCAAAAACATTCAGTACTTC.

V is TRBV6-8 and J is TRBJ2-7; possible D gene TRBD2, 5 bases. The ends were cut back, 0 bases at V and 4 bases at J, with 13 bases in the middle. Germline CDR1 reads MNHGY; CDR2 reads SAAAGT. The CDR3 is 15 amino acids. The chain's CDR3 is CASSYSRATGYEQYF. For the CDR3, the DNA is TGTGCCAGCAGTTACTCGCGGGCCACCGGGTACGAGCAGTACTTC.

The rearrangement uses TRBV5-5 and TRBJ2-7, with D possibly matching TRBD1 (5 bases). Germline V gene lookup returns CDR1 SGHKS and CDR2 YYEKEE (reference sequence). There are 15 residues in the CDR3. V lost 0 bases to trimming and J lost 5 bases, with 15 bases between them. The CDR3 DNA is TGTGCCAGCAGCTTGGCCAGGGTCCTAGGGAACGAGCAGTACTTC. This translates into CASSLARVLGNEQYF.

The chain joins TRBV29-1 to TRBJ1-2, with 7 bases that match TRBD1. The germline V gene encodes CDR1 SQVTM and CDR2 ANQGSEA. The junction had 8 bases not matched to a gene; V was cut back by 4 bases and J by 6 bases. The CDR3 has 13 residues. The CDR3 region is CSVGVTGVNGYTF. CDR3 bases: TGCAGCGTTGGGGTTACAGGGGTTAATGGCTACACCTTC.

Only a few counts were recorded for this clone. This CDR3 is CASSFGVVAGELFF. CDR3 DNA: TGTGCCAGCAGTTTCGGGGTTGTGGCCGGGGAGCTGTTTTTT. V is TRBV28 and J is TRBJ2-2; weak D call: TRBD2 (5 bases). V dropped 3 bases and J dropped 6 bases, with 11 bases sitting between them. CDR1 and CDR2 (germline): MDHEN, SYDVKM. This CDR3 spans 14 amino acids.

The chain is built from TRBV30 and TRBJ1-1; D gene ambiguous. CDR3 length equals 14 residues. Germline V lookup: CDR1 GTSNPN, CDR2 SVGIG (reference sequence). V lost 3 bases and J 6 bases, leaving 17 bases between the germline ends. CDR3 region: CAWSLAPISPEAFF. CDR3 DNA sequence: TGTGCCTGGAGCTTGGCCCCCATCTCCCCTGAAGCTTTCTTT.

This clone was observed a few times. The conserved phenylalanine or tryptophan normally closing the CDR3 is absent here, so this likely arose from a read error. It is unclear where the CDR3 begins or ends on the DNA, so no DNA is shown, and the CDR3 is as TCRdb lists it. This chain uses TRBV27 with TRBJ1-1; TRBD1, the table's D call, was not compared with the DNA. CDR1 is MNHEY, CDR2 SMNVEV, per germline (reference sequence). The CDR3 has 13 residues if both end residues are counted. CDR3: CASSLPGTGLESG.

The DNA of the CDR3 is TGTGCCAGCACTCCATGGCGGGAGGGGGGAGAGACCCAGTACTTC. This encodes CASTPWREGGETQYF. This rearrangement joins TRBV5-6 to TRBJ2-5; 9 nucleotides match TRBD2. Unmatched junction bases numbered 10, after V lost 6 bases and J lost 4 bases. Germline-derived CDR1 and CDR2 are SGHDT and YYEEEE. The CDR3 sequence is 15 residues long. Supplemented by reference TRBV5-6 and TRBJ2-5, the full variable domain reads DAGVTQSPTHLIKTRGQQVTLRCSPKSGHDTVSWYQQALGQGPQFIFQYYEEEERQRGNFPDRFSGHQFPNYSSELNVNALLLGDSALYLCASTPWREGGETQYFGPGTRLLVL.

CDR3: CASSVATGNTGELFF. Written as DNA, the CDR3 is TGTGCCAGCAGCGTAGCTACAGGGAACACCGGGGAGCTGTTTTTT. The chain joins TRBV9 to TRBJ2-2, with a tentative D call TRBD1 (5 bases). V lost 0 bases and J lost 1, with 7 bases in between. Per germline, CDR1 SGDLS and CDR2 YYNGEE. The CDR3 sequence is 15 residues long.

The sample holds a few counts of this clone. This chain links TRBV5-4 with TRBJ2-5; 10 bases agree with TRBD2. The CDR3 covers 14 residues. Germline-derived CDR1 and CDR2 are SGHNT and YYREEE (reference sequence). V shed 7 bases and J 2 bases; nucleotides not matched to a gene: 5. In DNA form, the CDR3 reads TGTGCCAGCGCCCGAGCGGGAGGGCAAGAGACCCAGTACTTC. Encoded protein: CASARAGGQETQYF. The entire variable domain, with the rest obtained from reference TRBV5-4 and TRBJ2-5, is as follows: ETGVTQSPTHLIKTRGQQVTLRCSSQSGHNTVSWYQQALGQGPQFIFQYYREEENGRGNFPPRFSGLQFPNYSSELNVNALELDDSALYLCASARAGGQETQYFGPGTRLLVL.

V gene TRBV9 combines with J gene TRBJ2-7; D perhaps matches TRBD1 (5 bases). The V gene lost 0 bases and the J gene lost 0 bases, with 10 bases spanning the gap. CDR3 length: 15 amino acids. The germline CDR1 and CDR2 sequences are SGDLS and YYNGEE. CDR3 sequence: CASSVAGASSYEQYF. CDR3 in DNA: TGTGCCAGCAGCGTAGCTGGGGCCTCCTCCTACGAGCAGTACTTC.

This clone appeared a few times. This rearrangement joins TRBV11-2 to TRBJ2-7; 8 nucleotides align to TRBD1. The CDR3 is 12 amino acids. The germline gives CDR1 SGHAT, CDR2 FQNNGV. Losses at the gene ends were 7 bases for V and 6 bases for J; bases not matched to a gene: 5. CDR3 bases: TGTGCCAGCACCACGACAGGGGTCGAGCAGTACTTC. Translated, it gives CASTTTGVEQYF.